Presented here are 15 T cell receptor beta chains from one specimen sequenced in a study of blood T cell repertoires in COVID-19. Repertoires were generated with immunoSEQ multiplex PCR, while TCRdb's copy carries only in-frame clones and drops some. The table records about 200,000 clones, 89% of them present only once. Source material: peripheral blood. These receptors were taken from a man aged 35-49 years with acute or convalescent COVID-19.

The CDR3 nucleotides read TGTGCCAGCAGCTTAGATCGCAGGGATCGAGGGACCCAGTACTTC. This codes for CASSLDRRDRGTQYF. This rearrangement joins TRBV11-2 to TRBJ2-5, with a weak D call TRBD1 (5 bases). Per germline, CDR1 SGHAT and CDR2 FQNNGV. The CDR3 runs to 15 residues. V was clipped by 0 bases and J by 7 bases, with 15 bases between them.

The rearrangement joins TRBV15 to TRBJ1-5; D uncertain. The CDR3 has 14 residues. The V gene's germline CDR1 is LNHNV and CDR2 YYDKDF (reference sequence). Deletions cut 0 bases from V and 6 bases from J, with 9 bases between. Here the CDR3 reads CATSRDIISQPQHF. In DNA form, the CDR3 reads TGTGCCACCAGCAGAGATATTATCAGTCAGCCCCAGCATTTT. The full variable domain, in which reference TRBV15 and TRBJ1-5 provide the parts outside the CDR3, is DAMVIQNPRYQVTQFGKPVTLSCSQTLNHNVMYWYQQKSSQAPKLLFHYYDKDFNNEADTPDNFQSRRPNTSFCFLDIRSPGLGDTAMYLCATSRDIISQPQHFGDGTRLSIL.

The chain couples TRBV5-5 to TRBJ1-5; maybe TRBD1 (5 bases). The CDR3 extends over 15 amino acids. CDR1 and CDR2 (germline): SGHKS, YYEKEE (reference sequence). Trimming removed 1 base at V and 5 bases at J, with 13 bases between. CDR3 residues: CASSLQGSGDQPQHF. The CDR3, as DNA: TGTGCCAGCAGCTTGCAGGGATCGGGCGATCAGCCCCAGCATTTT.

This chain joins TRBV6-2 or TRBV6-3 and TRBJ2-3; unclear D gene. The V and J ends lost 4 bases and 3 bases respectively, with 5 bases between them. Germline assignment: CDR1 MNHEY and CDR2 SVGEGT. This CDR3 contains 12 residues. CDR3 amino acids: CASSSRTDTQYF. The CDR3 DNA reads TGTGCCAGCAGTTCACGGACAGATACGCAGTATTTT.

The chain joins TRBV7-9 to TRBJ2-7; D possibly corresponds to TRBD2 (6 bases). Trimming cost V 4 bases and J 5 bases, with 15 bases left between them. This CDR3 has 14 amino acids. Germline V gene lookup returns CDR1 SEHNR and CDR2 FQNEAQ (reference sequence). CDR3 sequence: CASSSPEGSHEQYF. DNA of the CDR3: TGTGCCAGCAGCTCCCCGGAGGGGAGCCACGAGCAGTACTTC.

A few counts support this clone. The V call is TRBV19, the J call TRBJ2-5; 8 nucleotides align to TRBD1. From germline, CDR1 is LNHDA and CDR2 SQIVND (reference sequence). After removal of 5 bases from V and 5 bases from J, the junction contained 10 bases not matched to a gene. The CDR3 sequence is 15 residues long. The CDR3 DNA follows: TGTGCCAGTAGTCGAGCAGGGACAGGCGGGGAGACCCAGTACTTC. Its protein product is CASSRAGTGGETQYF.

V usage is TRBV29-1 and J usage is TRBJ2-3, with 8 nucleotides matching TRBD2. With 0 bases clipped from V and 5 bases from J, the junction kept 4 bases outside the gene matches. This CDR3 spans 14 amino acids. CDR1 is SQVTM and CDR2 is ANQGSEA in the germline V gene. Here the CDR3 DNA reads TGCAGCGTTGAAGATCGACGGGGGGGAGATACGCAGTATTTT. Translated, it gives CSVEDRRGGDTQYF.

This sequence joins TRBV21-1 and TRBJ2-7; the table names TRBD2, a call not compared with the DNA. TRBV21-1 is marked as a pseudogene. The CDR3 is made up of 16 amino acids. CDR3 in amino acids: CASSKEGRECFYEQYF. The CDR3 DNA reads as TGTGCCAGCAGCAAAGAGGGGCGGGAGTGTTTCTACGAGCAGTACTTC.

The CDR3 coding sequence is TGTGCCAGCAGTGAAGGTCGTGGGGCCACCCTTAGAGGCTACACCTTC. It specifies CASSEGRGATLRGYTF. This rearrangement joins TRBV2 to TRBJ1-2; tentatively, D is TRBD1 (5 bases). CDR3 length equals 16 residues. V lost 1 base and J lost 8, with 20 bases in between. In germline, CDR1 is SNHLY, CDR2 FYNNEI.

The chain carries TRBV4-1 and TRBJ2-5, with TRBD2 matching 7 bases. Germline V gene data show CDR1 as MGHRA and CDR2 as YSYEKL. The CDR3 has 13 amino acids. The V segment lost 6 bases and the J segment 2 bases; nucleotides outside the gene matches: 3. CDR3 coding DNA: TGCGCCAGCAGTAGAGCGGGGCAAGAGACCCAGTACTTC. This gives the protein CASSRAGQETQYF.

The V call is TRBV7-9, the J call TRBJ2-3; TRBD2 agrees at 9 bases. Germline V gene data show CDR1 as SEHNR and CDR2 as FQNEAQ (reference sequence). V lost 3 bases and J lost 9; bases outside the gene matches: 10. This CDR3 has 15 residues. The CDR3 bases are TGTGCCAGCAGCTTGTTAGCGGGGGAGGTGGGAACGCAGTATTTT. Its protein product is CASSLLAGEVGTQYF.

The V call is TRBV10-1, the J call TRBJ2-1; D perhaps matches TRBD2 (6 bases). The CDR3 length is 16 residues. V was pared by 2 bases and J by 0 bases, with 11 bases between. Germline V gene data show CDR1 as WNHNN and CDR2 as SYGVQD (reference sequence). CDR3 region: CASSEKAGSSYNEQFF. CDR3 DNA sequence: TGCGCCAGCAGTGAGAAGGCCGGGAGCTCCTACAATGAGCAGTTCTTC.

This clone was counted a single time. The V gene is TRBV6-2 or TRBV6-3, the J gene TRBJ2-7; D unclear. Trimming pared 6 bases from V and 6 bases from J, leaving 12 bases between. Per germline, CDR1 MNHEY and CDR2 SVGEGT. This CDR3 is built from 12 residues. The CDR3 here is CASSQNHFEQYF. The DNA of the CDR3 is TGTGCCAGCAGCCAAAATCACTTCGAGCAGTACTTC.

The table lists this clone with a few counts. This chain connects TRBV2 to TRBJ2-2; D is perhaps TRBD1 (6 bases). The CDR3 runs to 14 residues. Deletions cut 6 bases from V and 2 bases from J, with 10 bases between. Germline CDR1 reads SNHLY; CDR2 reads FYNNEI. This CDR3 is CASRVDSNTGELFF. CDR3 nucleotides: TGTGCCAGCAGAGTGGACAGTAACACCGGGGAGCTGTTTTTT.

This chain links TRBV19 with TRBJ2-5; 9 positions match TRBD1. J was trimmed by 3 bases and V by 4 bases; bases with no gene match: 3. Per the germline V gene, CDR1 is LNHDA and CDR2 is SQIVND (reference sequence). The CDR3 is made up of 14 amino acids. The CDR3 loop reads CASSTWTGEETQYF. CDR3 DNA sequence: TGTGCCAGTAGTACCTGGACAGGGGAAGAGACCCAGTACTTC.